These 15 T cell receptor beta chains share one sample of origin, sequenced in a study of cytomegalovirus exposure and HLA in healthy donors. Primers: 60 Vbeta forward and 13 Jbeta reverse. The protocol was immunoSEQ multiplex PCR, while the TCRdb copy is restricted to in-frame clones and leaves out a portion. The table records roughly 220,000 clones, 70% to 90% of them present only once. Sequenced: PBMCs. The receptor set was obtained from a man aged 25-45 years in good health and CMV-seronegative.

V and J are TRBV2 and TRBJ2-1, with 13 bases that match TRBD2. Trimming cost V 6 bases and J 4 bases; bases outside gene matches: 6. CDR1 and CDR2 (germline): SNHLY, FYNNEI. The CDR3 has 16 amino acids. The CDR3 DNA is TGTGCCAGCAGCCTTACGGGACTAGCGGGGTACAATGAGCAGTTCTTC. This codes for CASSLTGLAGYNEQFF.

The rearrangement joins TRBV7-9 to TRBJ1-5, with D possibly being TRBD1 (5 bases). Germline V lookup: CDR1 SEHNR, CDR2 FQNEAQ (reference sequence). V was pared by 5 bases and J by 3 bases, with 20 bases between. This CDR3 is built from 17 residues. Here the CDR3 DNA reads TGTGCCAGCAGCCCCGACCCCTATCAGGGTTACAATCAGCCCCAGCATTTT. Protein product: CASSPDPYQGYNQPQHF.

This chain connects TRBV27 to TRBJ2-7; 7 positions match TRBD1. This CDR3 has 15 residues. CDR1 and CDR2 (germline): MNHEY, SMNVEV (reference sequence). With V trimmed by 6 bases and J by 0 bases, 8 bases remained unmatched. The CDR3 DNA reads TGTGCCAGCAGAGTGACTGGGACAGTCTCCTACGAGCAGTACTTC. Translated: CASRVTGTVSYEQYF.

V usage is TRBV15 and J usage is TRBJ1-4, with TRBD1 as a possible D gene (6 bases). V was cut by 0 bases and J by 5 bases, with 10 bases left in between. The CDR3 sequence is 15 residues long. From germline, CDR1 is LNHNV and CDR2 YYDKDF (reference sequence). Here the CDR3 reads CATSREIQGNEKLFF. The DNA of the CDR3 is TGTGCCACCAGCAGAGAGATACAGGGAAATGAAAAACTGTTTTTT.

The V call is TRBV28, the J call TRBJ1-1, with a possible D match to TRBD1 (5 bases). The CDR3 contains 14 residues. Trimming left V 6 bases short and J 4 bases short, with 15 bases between. Germline lookup yields CDR1 MDHEN and CDR2 SYDVKM. Here the CDR3 reads CASSTSGGSTEAFF. CDR3 in DNA: TGTGCCAGCAGCACCTCGGGGGGATCCACTGAAGCTTTCTTT.

The rearrangement uses TRBV30 and TRBJ2-1, with TRBD2 identical over 8 bases. The CDR3 loop spans 17 amino acids. The J segment lost 2 bases and the V segment lost 0 bases, leaving 9 bases of the junction unmatched. Germline CDR1 is GTSNPN and CDR2 is SVGIG (reference sequence). The DNA of the CDR3 is TGTGCCTGGAGTGTACTTGAGCGGGGGCCTACCTACAATGAGCAGTTCTTC. Translating it yields CAWSVLERGPTYNEQFF.

The V gene is TRBV5-4, the J gene TRBJ2-3; D not resolved. V lost 2 bases, J lost 1 base, and 5 bases lay in between. The germline CDR1 and CDR2 sequences are SGHNT and YYREEE (reference sequence). CDR3 length: 13 amino acids. CDR3 amino acids: CASSFERTDTQYF. The CDR3 coding sequence is TGTGCCAGCAGCTTTGAGCGCACAGATACGCAGTATTTT.

The chain links TRBV5-4 to TRBJ2-7; D possibly corresponds to TRBD2 (6 bases). The CDR3 extends over 14 amino acids. Germline CDR1 is SGHNT and CDR2 is YYREEE (reference sequence). V was shortened by 0 bases and J by 6 bases, with 13 bases between the two germline ends. CDR3 nucleotide sequence: TGTGCCAGCAGCTTGGCGGCGGGGATGGGCGAGCAGTACTTC. Translated: CASSLAAGMGEQYF.

The V and J genes are TRBV9 and TRBJ2-7; 14 nucleotides align to TRBD2. CDR1 is SGDLS and CDR2 is YYNGEE in the germline V gene. V shed 3 bases and J 3 bases; nucleotides not matched to a gene: 5. CDR3 length equals 16 residues. The CDR3 loop is CASSEGTSGGIYEQYF. The CDR3 DNA sequence: TGTGCCAGCAGCGAGGGGACTAGCGGGGGAATCTACGAGCAGTACTTC.

This chain joins TRBV5-5 and TRBJ1-1, with TRBD1 as a possible D gene (5 bases). The CDR3 is 13 amino acids. The ends were cut back, 2 bases at V and 5 bases at J, with 10 bases in the middle. Per germline, CDR1 SGHKS and CDR2 YYEKEE (reference sequence). CDR3 region: CASSFRDGTEAFF. CDR3 nucleotide sequence: TGTGCCAGCAGCTTCAGGGATGGGACTGAAGCTTTCTTT.

The CDR3 DNA is TGTGCCAGCAGCTTAAGGGGGACGAGGGAGCAGTACTTC. Translated: CASSLRGTREQYF. The chain links TRBV7-8 to TRBJ2-7; tentatively, D is TRBD1 (6 bases). The germline gives CDR1 SGHVS, CDR2 FQNEAQ. V lost 2 bases and J 7 bases, leaving 12 bases between the germline ends. The CDR3 is 13 residues long. The complete variable domain, with remaining parts taken from reference TRBV7-8 and TRBJ2-7, reads GAGVSQSPRYKVAKRGQDVALRCDPISGHVSLFWYQQALGQGPEFLTYFQNEAQLDKSGLPSDRFFAERPEGSVSTLKIQRTQQEDSAVYLCASSLRGTREQYFGPGTRLTVT.

The rearrangement links TRBV7-6 to TRBJ2-2; 11 bases agree with TRBD1. The germline gives CDR1 SGHVS, CDR2 FNYEAQ. V dropped 5 bases and J dropped 9; count of bases not matched to a gene: 2. The CDR3 totals 13 residues. In nucleotides, the CDR3 is TGTGCCAGCAGCATGGACAGGGGGCGGGAGCTGTTTTTT. It is translated as CASSMDRGRELFF. The entire variable domain, with the rest obtained from reference TRBV7-6 and TRBJ2-2, is as follows: GAGVSQSPRYKVTKRGQDVALRCDPISGHVSLYWYRQALGQGPEFLTYFNYEAQQDKSGLPNDRFSAERPEGSISTLTIQRTEQRDSAMYRCASSMDRGRELFFGEGSRLTVL.

This chain connects TRBV6-1 to TRBJ1-2; 7 bases align to TRBD1. Trimming at V came to 1 base and at J to 4 bases, leaving 3 bases not matched to a gene. Per the germline V gene, CDR1 is MNHNS and CDR2 is SASEGT. This CDR3 contains 14 residues. CDR3: CASSEGQGSYGYTF. The CDR3 region has the DNA TGTGCCAGCAGTGAAGGACAGGGAAGCTATGGCTACACCTTC.

This clone was seen only once. The CDR3 DNA sequence: TGTGCCAGCAGCTTAGCGAGCGGTAATTCACCCCTCCACTTT. Translated: CASSLASGNSPLHF. This chain joins TRBV7-9 and TRBJ1-6; D remains unclear. The germline V gene has CDR1 SEHNR and CDR2 FQNEAQ (reference sequence). The CDR3 extends over 14 amino acids. Trimming left V 0 bases short and J 6 bases short, with 6 bases between.

In nucleotides, the CDR3 is TGTGCCAGCAGCGCCTCCGGGACAGGGTTGGGGGAGCTGTTTTTT. It is translated as CASSASGTGLGELFF. The J gene is TRBJ2-2, the V gene TRBV9; 9 nucleotides line up with TRBD1. Germline V gene lookup returns CDR1 SGDLS and CDR2 YYNGEE. The CDR3 loop spans 15 amino acids. V lost 3 bases to trimming and J lost 8 bases; unmatched junction nucleotides: 8.